This T cell receptor (beta chain) was observed in a study of blood T cell repertoires in COVID-19. Profiling relied on immunoSEQ multiplex PCR, and the TCRdb table lists in-frame clones only, not all of them. The sample has about 280,000 clones; around 85% are singletons. Trimming shortened V by 0 bases and J by 12 bases, and 18 bases separated the two germline ends. From germline, CDR1 is LGHDT and CDR2 YNNKEL (reference sequence). This CDR3 comprises 14 residues. The chain uses TRBV3-1 (or the pseudogene TRBV3-2) and TRBJ2-7; no clear D gene. Sequences were obtained from peripheral blood. The source is a middle-aged man with active or convalescent COVID-19. CDR3 DNA: TGTGCCAGCAGCCAAGATGGCCACGAAGCTCAGCGGTACTTC. Translating it yields CASSQDGHEAQRYF.